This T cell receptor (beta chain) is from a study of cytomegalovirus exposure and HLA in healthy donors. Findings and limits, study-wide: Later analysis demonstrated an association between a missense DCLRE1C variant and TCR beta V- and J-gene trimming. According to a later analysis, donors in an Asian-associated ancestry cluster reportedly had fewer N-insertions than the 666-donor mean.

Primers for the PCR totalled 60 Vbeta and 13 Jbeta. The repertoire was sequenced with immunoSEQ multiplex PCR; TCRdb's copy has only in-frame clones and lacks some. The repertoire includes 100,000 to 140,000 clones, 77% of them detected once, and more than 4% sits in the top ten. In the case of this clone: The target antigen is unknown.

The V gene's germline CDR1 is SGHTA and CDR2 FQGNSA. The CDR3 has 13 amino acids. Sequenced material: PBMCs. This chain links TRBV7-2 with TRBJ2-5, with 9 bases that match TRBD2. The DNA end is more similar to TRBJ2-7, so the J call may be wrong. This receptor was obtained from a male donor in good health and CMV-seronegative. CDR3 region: CASSYSGSYEQYF. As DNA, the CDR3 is TGTGCCAGCAGTTATAGCGGGAGTTACGAGCAGTACTTC.